A single sample gave rise to the 21 T cell receptor delta chains below, sequenced in a study of γδ T cells in repeated Plasmodium falciparum infection. TCRdb reran clone calling via CATT on the multiplex PCR reads. The sample includes 90,000 or so delta-chain clones, over 0.75% seen only once; the top ten take 9.6%. Bulk repertoires came from Vgamma9/Vdelta2+ or Vdelta2-negative gammadelta T cells flow-sorted from PBMC. The source material was gamma-delta T cells from blood. The receptors originated from a pool of human donors (malaria-infected and uninfected, not separated).

Turning to this clone: The TCRdb protein comes from a much larger clone and disagrees with this DNA's translation at residue 8, likely due to a read error; the protein given here is derived from the DNA. The rearrangement uses TRDV2 and TRDJ1, with 8 bases aligning to TRDD3. The CDR3 has 16 residues. Germline values: CDR1 GEAIGNYY, CDR2 EKD. V shed 3 bases and J 8 bases; nucleotides not matched to a gene: 16. CDR3 protein: CACDGLGGTPRGKLIF. CDR3 in DNA: TGTGCCTGTGACGGACTGGGGGGTACACCGAGGGGGAAACTCATCTTT.

On this clone itself: This DNA's translation and the protein TCRdb lists, from a much larger clone, do not match at residue 5, likely due to a read error; the protein shown is translated from the DNA. The chain joins TRDV2 to TRDJ1, with D possibly TRDD3 on 5 matching bases. TCRdb carries no J gene annotation; the J gene was assigned here by matching the DNA with germline. Per the germline V gene, CDR1 is GEAIGNYY and CDR2 is EKD. This CDR3 contains 16 residues. The V end lost 3 bases, the J end lost 0 bases, and 16 bases lay between the germline ends. The CDR3, as DNA: TGTGCCTGTGACGCCTTGGTTGGGGCGTACACCGATAAACTCATCTTT. Translating it yields CACDALVGAYTDKLIF.

This clone was seen a few times. The protein given by TCRdb reflects a much larger clone and differs at residue 16 from this DNA's translation, likely from a read error; the protein shown is the DNA's translation. No J gene was named, though the V gene is TRDV1; the D segment call TRDD3 is taken from the table without a DNA check. Germline CDR1 reads TSWWSYY; CDR2 reads QGS. The CDR3 contains 18 residues. Here the CDR3 DNA reads TGTGCTCTTGGGGATCTTAACTGGCCTCACAAGTACACCGATAAACCCATCTTT. This gives the protein CALGDLNWPHKYTDKPIF.

This clone came up a few times. This likely reflects a read error, since a far larger clone is one base away. The sample carries other DNA sequences with the same CDR3. V gene TRDV1 combines with J gene TRDJ1, with 9 bases fitting TRDD3. CDR1 is TSWWSYY, CDR2 QGS, per germline. The CDR3 contains 21 residues. CDR3 region: CALGNGFPILLGDLGAGKLIF. The CDR3 region has the DNA TGTGCTCTTGGGAATGGCTTCCCTATCCTTCTGGGGGATCTGGGGGCCGGTAAACTCATTTTT.

This clone has a count of ten or more. TCRdb attributes to this sequence the protein of a much larger clone, which differs from the DNA translation at residue 8; a read error is likely, and the protein displayed is translated from the DNA. The rearrangement joins TRDV2 to TRDJ1; D is possibly TRDD2 (6 bases). TCRdb records no J gene; here it was assigned by comparing the DNA to germline. The CDR3 loop spans 17 amino acids. Germline CDR1 reads GEAIGNYY; CDR2 reads EKD. V lost 2 bases to trimming and J lost 2 bases, with 20 bases between them. The CDR3 here is CACDKAFRLGCTDKLIF. In nucleotides, the CDR3 is TGTGCCTGTGACAAGGCCTTCCGCTTGGGGTGTACCGATAAACTCATCTTT.

This clone appeared a few times. One base separates it from a far larger clone, so it is likely a read error. This CDR3 is also generated by other DNA sequences in the sample. This chain connects TRDV2 to TRDJ1; 12 bases are shared with TRDD3. J was trimmed by 2 bases and V by 0 bases; bases with no gene match: 9. The CDR3 runs 18 residues. Germline CDR1 reads GEAIGNYY; CDR2 reads EKD. This chain's CDR3 is CACDTLLLGDTKTDKLIF. CDR3 DNA sequence: TGTGCCTGTGACACCTTGTTACTGGGGGATACTAAGACCGATAAACTCATCTTT.

This clone was detected a few times. The TCRdb protein comes from a much larger clone and disagrees with this DNA's translation at residue 19, likely due to a read error; the protein given here is derived from the DNA. The chain links TRAV38-2/DV8 to TRDJ1; TRDD3 matches 13 bases. Matching the DNA to germline supplied the J gene, which TCRdb does not give. Germline V lookup: CDR1 TSESDYY, CDR2 QEAYKQQN. This CDR3 is built from 22 residues. The CDR3 DNA reads as TGTGCTTCCTTCCTAGAAACCCATTACTGGGGGATACGCGTAGGGGGTCCCGATAGACTCATCTTT. Its protein product is CASFLETHYWGIRVGGPDRLIF.

Only a few counts were recorded for this clone. The protein TCRdb lists belongs to a much larger clone and differs from this DNA's translation at residue 16, which points to a read error; the protein shown is made from the DNA. No call exists for the J gene, whereas the V gene is TRDV1; the table's D call, TRDD3, has no DNA check behind it. The CDR3 has 18 residues. From germline, CDR1 is TSWWSYY and CDR2 QGS. The CDR3 bases are TGTGCTCTTGGGGGCACCTTCCCCACTTGGGTCCTAGTGGATAAACCCATCTTT. It specifies CALGGTFPTWVLVDKPIF.

This clone was recorded a few times. This likely stems from a read error, as it lies one base from a far larger clone. The identical CDR3 is also encoded by other nucleotide sequences in the sample. The V gene is given as TRDV2, and no J gene call is available; the DNA was not compared with TRDD3, the D call given in the table. Germline assignment: CDR1 GEAIGNYY and CDR2 EKD. The CDR3 length is 22 residues. This chain's CDR3 is CACDSVLGDTLKNSWDTRQMFF. The CDR3 DNA follows: TGTGCCTGTGACTCTGTACTGGGGGATACGCTCAAAAACTCCTGGGACACCCGACAGATGTTCTTC.

This clone was observed at least ten times. The protein in TCRdb stems from a much larger clone and differs at residue 10 from this DNA's translation, likely a read error; here the protein is translated from the DNA. This rearrangement joins TRDV2 to TRDJ2, with 9 positions matching TRDD3. Per germline, CDR1 GEAIGNYY and CDR2 EKD. V was clipped by 1 base and J by 4 bases; unmatched bases: 9. The CDR3 has 17 amino acids. The CDR3 sequence: CACDTVGDTQATAQLFF. The CDR3 DNA is TGTGCCTGTGACACAGTAGGGGATACGCAGGCGACAGCACAACTCTTCTTT.

Remarks on this clone: TCRdb's entry gives the protein of a much larger clone, which mismatches this DNA's translation at residue 10, likely from a read error; the protein reported here is translated from the DNA. This chain uses TRDV1 with TRDJ1; a possible D gene is TRDD2 (5 bases). TCRdb carries no J gene annotation; the J gene was assigned here by matching the DNA with germline. V was clipped by 4 bases and J by 3 bases, with 15 bases between them. CDR3 length: 15 residues. Germline V lookup: CDR1 TSWWSYY, CDR2 QGS. Here the CDR3 reads CALGGPYTDADKLIF. CDR3 DNA sequence: TGTGCTCTTGGGGGCCCCTACACGGACGCCGATAAACTCATCTTT.

This clone showed up just a few times. A read error likely explains this, since a far larger clone differs by one base. Other DNA variants within this sample encode the same CDR3. The V and J genes are TRDV1 and TRDJ1; unclear D gene. TCRdb records no J gene; here it was assigned by comparing the DNA to germline. The germline V and J ends were trimmed by 1 base and 3 bases, with 21 bases remaining between them. Germline V gene data show CDR1 as TSWWSYY and CDR2 as QGS. This CDR3 region has 18 residues. The CDR3 coding sequence is TGTGCTCTTGGGGAACCTTTAAGGGACACGTGGCAGGCCGATAAACTCATCTTT. Its protein product is CALGEPLRDTWQADKLIF.

For this clone: The amino acid sequence in TCRdb belongs to a much larger clone and departs from this DNA's translation at residue 9, likely a sequencing read error; the sequence shown is translated from the DNA. The V and J genes are TRDV2 and TRDJ1, with D possibly TRDD3 on 6 matching bases. Germline values: CDR1 GEAIGNYY, CDR2 EKD. With 4 bases removed from V and 3 bases from J, the gap between germline ends came to 14 bases. This CDR3 spans 14 amino acids. The CDR3 sequence: CACESLGIADKLIF. CDR3 nucleotide sequence: TGTGCCTGTGAGTCCCTGGGGATCGCCGATAAACTCATCTTT.

There are a few counts of this clone. This DNA's translation differs at residue 9 from TCRdb's protein, which comes from a much larger clone; a read error is likely, and the protein shown is translated from the DNA. J is TRDJ1 and V is TRDV2; D call uncertain. Assignment of the J gene here rests on matching the DNA to germline, because TCRdb gives none. The CDR3 has 12 amino acids. CDR1 and CDR2 from the germline V gene are GEAIGNYY and EKD. CDR3: CACDTGDDELIF. CDR3 in DNA: TGTGCCTGTGACACCGGCGACGATGAACTCATCTTT.

This clone was counted between two and nine times. For this DNA, TCRdb reports the protein of a much larger clone, which diverges at residue 18, most likely from a read error; the protein presented here is translated directly from the DNA. The V gene was identified as TRDV2, while no J gene was called; the table names TRDD3, a call not compared with the DNA. The CDR3 runs 19 residues. CDR1 and CDR2 (germline): GEAIGNYY, EKD. CDR3 coding DNA: TGTGCCTGTGACACGATTAGTACTGGGGGATTTATATACACCGATAAACTCACCTTT. Amino acid sequence: CACDTISTGGFIYTDKLTF.

A word on this clone: The likely explanation is a read error, given a far larger clone one base away. The same CDR3 arises from other DNA sequences in this sample as well. The chain links TRDV2 to TRDJ3; 8 bases fit TRDD3. Because TCRdb records no J gene, it was assigned here through a match of the DNA to germline. The CDR3 length is 20 residues. V dropped 2 bases and J dropped 0; count of bases not matched to a gene: 11. CDR1 is GEAIGNYY and CDR2 is EKD in the germline V gene. CDR3 in amino acids: CACDKTGGYDPSWDTRQMFF. The CDR3 DNA reads as TGTGCCTGTGACAAAACTGGGGGGTATGACCCCTCCTGGGACACCCGACAGATGTTTTTC.

This clone was observed a few times. TCRdb's listed protein matches a much larger clone and diverges from this DNA's translation at residue 12, likely through a read error; the protein shown comes from the DNA. The chain links TRDV2 to TRDJ1; the match to TRDD3 covers 9 bases. TCRdb leaves out the J gene; it was filled in here by matching the DNA to germline. Germline V gene lookup returns CDR1 GEAIGNYY and CDR2 EKD. The CDR3 runs to 19 residues. J was trimmed by 0 bases and V by 0 bases; bases with no gene match: 13. The CDR3 sequence is CACDTLGHTGGRYTDKLIF. CDR3 sequence (DNA): TGTGCCTGTGACACCTTGGGCCATACTGGGGGACGGTACACCGATAAACTCATCTTT.

This clone was recorded a few times. The protein recorded in TCRdb matches a much larger clone and deviates from this DNA's translation at residue 7, suggesting a read error; the protein here is obtained by translating the DNA. The rearrangement joins TRDV1 to TRDJ1, with TRDD3 identical over 12 bases. The J gene, missing from TCRdb, was assigned here through DNA to germline matching. The CDR3 is made up of 18 amino acids. Per germline, CDR1 TSWWSYY and CDR2 QGS. Trimming cost V 1 base and J 3 bases; bases outside gene matches: 9. The CDR3 region is CALGEPDDWGIPADKLIF. The CDR3 DNA sequence: TGTGCTCTTGGGGAACCGGATGACTGGGGGATACCGGCCGATAAACTCATCTTT.

A remark on this clone: A far larger clone is a single base away, which makes a read error likely. Other DNA variants within this sample encode the same CDR3. TRDV1 is the V gene, and the J gene was not called; the D segment call TRDD3 is taken from the table without a DNA check. The germline V gene encodes CDR1 TSWWSYY and CDR2 QGS. The CDR3 contains 22 residues. In nucleotides, the CDR3 is TGTGCTCTTGGGGAAATATGGCCCATTCCGGTACTGGGGGAGGATTTGACAGCACAGCTCTTCTTT. It encodes CALGEIWPIPVLGEDLTAQLFF.

This clone showed up many times. A far larger clone is a single base away, which makes a read error likely. This sample includes further DNA sequences coding for the same CDR3. This sequence joins TRDV2 and TRDJ3, with no clear D. The CDR3 sequence is 13 residues long. In germline, CDR1 is GEAIGNYY, CDR2 EKD. The CDR3 sequence is CACDTWDTRQMFF. DNA of the CDR3: TGTGCCTGCGACACCTGGGACACCCGACAGATGTTTTTC.

About this clone: A far larger clone lies a single base away; this is likely a read error. The sample contains more than one DNA sequence encoding this CDR3. V and J are TRDV1 and TRDJ1, with TRDD3 matching 12 bases. The J gene was missing in TCRdb and was found by matching the end of the DNA to germline. Germline V CDR1 and CDR2: TSWWSYY, QGS. CDR3 size: 21 residues. After removal of 4 bases from V and 2 bases from J, the junction contained 20 bases not matched to a gene. In DNA form, the CDR3 reads TGTGCTCTTGGGGCCCGGGCTTACCCCTGGACTGGGGGATACCCAACCGATAAACTCATCTTT. This sequence encodes CALGARAYPWTGGYPTDKLIF.